A single sample gave rise to the 25 T cell receptor beta chains below, sequenced in a study of blood T cell repertoires in COVID-19. Some clones are missing from TCRdb's copy, which holds only in-frame ones; the method was immunoSEQ multiplex PCR. The data contain about 73,000 clones, approximately 80% of them singletons. Source material: peripheral blood. The receptors shown here come from a man older than 75 with active or convalescent COVID-19.

The gene calls are TRBV19 and TRBJ2-1; TRBD2 matches at 9 bases. Germline V lookup: CDR1 LNHDA, CDR2 SQIVND (reference sequence). This CDR3 is 14 amino acids long. With 4 bases clipped from V and 10 bases from J, the junction kept 8 bases outside the gene matches. The DNA for the CDR3 is TGTGCCAGTAGTAGGGCGGGAGCGGGAGGCGAGCAGTTCTTC. Translating it yields CASSRAGAGGEQFF.

The gene calls are TRBV5-6 and TRBJ1-1, with TRBD1 matching over 7 bases. This CDR3 spans 14 amino acids. The germline V gene has CDR1 SGHDT and CDR2 YYEEEE. Unmatched junction bases numbered 6, after V lost 0 bases and J lost 7 bases. The CDR3, as DNA: TGTGCCAGCAGCTTGGCACCAGGGGGACATGAAGCTTTCTTT. Its translation: CASSLAPGGHEAFF.

The chain carries TRBV6-2 or TRBV6-3 and TRBJ1-2, with 7 positions matching TRBD1. V lost 6 bases to trimming and J lost 4 bases; unmatched junction nucleotides: 8. The CDR3 extends over 14 amino acids. Germline CDR1 and CDR2: MNHEY and SVGEGT. The CDR3 protein is CASSGDSTRYGYTF. DNA of the CDR3: TGTGCCAGCAGCGGGGACAGCACGCGCTATGGCTACACCTTC.

The genes are TRBV6-2 or TRBV6-3 and TRBJ1-5; D is ambiguous. Trimming left V 2 bases short and J 8 bases short, with 4 bases between. The CDR3 length is 11 residues. Germline V gene sequence: CDR1 MNHEY, CDR2 SVGEGT. In nucleotides, the CDR3 is TGTGCCAGCAGTTACCAAAAGCCCCAGCATTTT. It specifies CASSYQKPQHF.

The chain employs TRBV14 and TRBJ1-3; D not resolved. The CDR3 consists of 15 residues. Germline CDR1 and CDR2: SGHDN and FVKESK. The germline V and J ends were trimmed by 0 bases and 4 bases, with 10 bases remaining between them. The CDR3 loop reads CASSQDLSGGNTIYF. CDR3 coding DNA: TGTGCCAGCAGCCAAGATCTTTCCGGGGGAAACACCATATATTTT.

The chain has TRBV2 and TRBJ2-7, with D uncertain. The CDR3 has 12 amino acids. Trimming removed 1 base at V and 5 bases at J, with 6 bases between. In germline, CDR1 is SNHLY, CDR2 FYNNEI. CDR3 in DNA: TGTGCCAGCAGTGAAGTCCAAAACGAGCAGTACTTC. Encoded protein: CASSEVQNEQYF.

The chain is built from TRBV27 and TRBJ2-6; D not certain. CDR3 length: 16 amino acids. Deletions cut 6 bases from V and 0 bases from J, with 12 bases between. The V gene's germline CDR1 is MNHEY and CDR2 SMNVEV (reference sequence). The CDR3 sequence is CASSERLTSGANVLTF. The CDR3 DNA reads as TGTGCCAGCAGCGAGCGCCTTACCTCTGGGGCCAACGTCCTGACTTTC. Based on the CDR3 plus reference TRBV27 and TRBJ2-6, the full variable domain is EAQVTQNPRYLITVTGKKLTVTCSQNMNHEYMSWYRQDPGLGLRQIYYSMNVEVTDKGDVPEGYKVSRKEKRNFPLILESPSPNQTSLYFCASSERLTSGANVLTFGAGSRLTVL.

The J gene is TRBJ2-5, the V gene TRBV6-6, with D possibly TRBD1 on 8 matching bases. The V end was cut by 6 bases, the J end by 3 bases, with 14 bases between. The length of the CDR3 is 14 residues. CDR1 and CDR2 from the germline V gene are MNHNY and SVGAGI (reference sequence). The CDR3 loop reads CASSHTGGEETQYF. The DNA for the CDR3 is TGTGCCAGCAGCCACACAGGGGGGGAAGAGACCCAGTACTTC.

This chain connects TRBV20-1 to TRBJ2-3; possibly TRBD1 for D (5 bases). Germline assignment: CDR1 DFQATT and CDR2 SNEGSKA (reference sequence). This CDR3 region has 17 residues. V was pared by 3 bases and J by 0 bases, with 19 bases between. CDR3 in DNA: TGCAGTGCTAGTTCGGACAAGTCATTTACTAGCACAGATACGCAGTATTTT. Translated, it gives CSASSDKSFTSTDTQYF.

V and J are TRBV11-3 and TRBJ2-1; TRBD1 aligns across 10 bases. Per the germline V gene, CDR1 is SGHNT and CDR2 is YENEEA. After removal of 3 bases from V and 1 base from J, the junction contained 9 bases not matched to a gene. The CDR3 runs to 18 residues. The CDR3 DNA follows: TGTGCCAGCAGCTTCGGGACAGGGGAGCCCTCTTCCTACAATGAGCAGTTCTTC. Its translation: CASSFGTGEPSSYNEQFF.

The chain carries TRBV2 and TRBJ2-3; 13 bases agree with TRBD2. The V gene end was trimmed by 10 bases and the J gene end by 5 bases; junction bases not matched to a gene: 9. CDR1 is SNHLY, CDR2 FYNNEI, per germline. This CDR3 is built from 15 residues. Written as DNA, the CDR3 is TGTGCCACCAAACCGACTAGCGGGGGGCAAGATACGCAGTATTTT. Translating gives CATKPTSGGQDTQYF.

This rearrangement joins TRBV3-1 (or the pseudogene TRBV3-2) to TRBJ2-2; TRBD2 matches at 7 bases. The CDR3 covers 16 residues. CDR1 is LGHDT and CDR2 is YNNKEL in the germline V gene (reference sequence). V shed 4 bases, J shed 2 bases, and the junction held 7 bases outside the gene matches. The CDR3 spells CASSRFGRKNTGELFF. The DNA for the CDR3 is TGTGCCAGCAGCCGGTTCGGGAGGAAAAACACCGGGGAGCTGTTTTTT.

The chain employs TRBV29-1 and TRBJ2-3, with a possible D match to TRBD2 (6 bases). The CDR3 has 15 amino acids. Germline V gives CDR1 SQVTM, CDR2 ANQGSEA. Trimming cost V 4 bases and J 0 bases, with 14 bases left between them. The CDR3 nucleotides read TGCAGCGTTGTGTTAGCGGCAGCTAGCACAGATACGCAGTATTTT. The encoded protein is CSVVLAAASTDTQYF.

This sequence joins TRBV18 and TRBJ2-3, with TRBD2 identical over 9 bases. V was clipped by 4 bases and J by 3 bases; unmatched bases: 8. This CDR3 has 16 amino acids. Germline loops: CDR1 KGHSH, CDR2 LQKENI. CDR3 residues: CASSLFGTSLTDTQYF. Written as DNA, the CDR3 is TGTGCCAGCTCACTCTTCGGGACTAGCTTGACAGATACGCAGTATTTT.

The rearrangement joins TRBV15 to TRBJ2-5, with 11 bases that match TRBD1. Germline assignment: CDR1 LNHNV and CDR2 YYDKDF (reference sequence). J was trimmed by 5 bases and V by 9 bases; bases with no gene match: 5. CDR3 length: 13 residues. DNA for the CDR3: TGTGCCACTGGACAGGGGGCTCAGGAGACCCAGTACTTC. Amino acid sequence: CATGQGAQETQYF. Full variable domain (outside the CDR3, taken from reference TRBV15 and TRBJ2-5): DAMVIQNPRYQVTQFGKPVTLSCSQTLNHNVMYWYQQKSSQAPKLLFHYYDKDFNNEADTPDNFQSRRPNTSFCFLDIRSPGLGDTAMYLCATGQGAQETQYFGPGTRLLVL.

The V gene is TRBV6-2 or TRBV6-3, the J gene TRBJ2-5; D call uncertain. The CDR3 is 12 residues long. The V end lost 4 bases, the J end lost 5 bases, and 8 bases lay between the germline ends. CDR1 and CDR2 (germline): MNHEY, SVGEGT. Here the CDR3 reads CASSFSRETQYF. The CDR3 nucleotides read TGTGCCAGCAGTTTCAGTCGTGAGACCCAGTACTTC.

The rearrangement links TRBV4-1 to TRBJ2-4; 8 bases are shared with TRBD2. J lost 3 bases, V lost 3 bases, and 10 bases had no gene match. CDR3 length: 17 residues. Germline CDR1 is MGHRA and CDR2 is YSYEKL. The CDR3, as DNA: TGCGCCAGCAGCCACATGTCGCTAGCGGGTAACAAAAACATTCAGTACTTC. It translates to CASSHMSLAGNKNIQYF.

As to this clone: Other DNA sequences in this specimen translate into the identical CDR3. J is TRBJ2-5 and V is TRBV6-2 or TRBV6-3; 7 positions match TRBD1. This CDR3 is 12 amino acids long. V dropped 5 bases and J dropped 6; count of bases not matched to a gene: 3. The germline V gene has CDR1 MNHEY and CDR2 SVGEGT. DNA of the CDR3: TGTGCCAGCAGTCTACAGGGGAAGACCCAGTACTTC. Residues: CASSLQGKTQYF.

The DNA of the CDR3 is TGCAGTGTCCAGTCCCATGAGCAGTTCTTC. Translated: CSVQSHEQFF. The rearrangement links TRBV20-1 to TRBJ2-1; the D is unclear. The V end was cut by 7 bases, the J end by 8 bases, with 9 bases between. Germline CDR1 is DFQATT and CDR2 is SNEGSKA (reference sequence). The CDR3 sequence is 10 residues long.

The rearrangement joins TRBV5-6 to TRBJ2-1, with a weak D call TRBD1 (6 bases). Germline values: CDR1 SGHDT, CDR2 YYEEEE. V lost 2 bases and J lost 4, with 10 bases in between. The length of the CDR3 is 14 residues. CDR3 amino acids: CASSFDRHYNEQFF. As DNA, the CDR3 is TGTGCCAGCAGCTTTGACAGGCATTACAATGAGCAGTTCTTC.

J is TRBJ1-2 and V is TRBV5-6; tentative D call: TRBD1 (5 bases). Germline V gene data show CDR1 as SGHDT and CDR2 as YYEEEE. This CDR3 has 13 residues. The V end lost 7 bases, the J end lost 5 bases, and 15 bases lay between the germline ends. The CDR3 DNA sequence: TGTGCCAGCCGACAACAGGTTAAATATGGCTACACCTTC. This translates into CASRQQVKYGYTF.

The V and J genes are TRBV7-6 and TRBJ1-5, with a tentative D call TRBD1 (6 bases). V lost 4 bases and J 6 bases, leaving 16 bases between the germline ends. Germline V gene lookup returns CDR1 SGHVS and CDR2 FNYEAQ. This CDR3 has 15 amino acids. The CDR3 reads CASSSDTGLGQPQHF. CDR3 sequence (DNA): TGTGCCAGCAGCTCAGACACAGGGTTGGGTCAGCCCCAGCATTTT.

V usage is TRBV11-3 and J usage is TRBJ2-7; possibly TRBD2 for D (5 bases). This CDR3 is 15 amino acids long. The germline CDR1 and CDR2 sequences are SGHNT and YENEEA. V dropped 1 base and J dropped 2 bases, with 12 bases sitting between them. The CDR3 spells CASSLGPGNTYEQYF. The DNA of the CDR3 is TGTGCCAGCAGCTTAGGTCCGGGGAACACCTACGAGCAGTACTTC.

This chain connects TRBV5-5 to TRBJ1-6; no clear D. Germline CDR1 and CDR2: SGHKS and YYEKEE (reference sequence). Trimming stripped 0 bases from V and 7 bases from J, with 11 bases between. The CDR3 spans 15 residues. CDR3 sequence: CASSLGYTVNSPLHF. The CDR3, as DNA: TGTGCCAGCAGCTTGGGGTATACAGTAAATTCACCCCTCCACTTT. The full variable domain, with the rest looked up from reference TRBV5-5 and TRBJ1-6, is DAGVTQSPTHLIKTRGQQVTLRCSPISGHKSVSWYQQVLGQGPQFIFQYYEKEERGRGNFPDRFSARQFPNYSSELNVNALLLGDSALYLCASSLGYTVNSPLHFGNGTRLTVT.

This clone was recorded only once. The gene calls are TRBV12-3 or TRBV12-4 and TRBJ1-2; D possibly corresponds to TRBD1 (5 bases). The CDR3 is 13 residues long. The V end was cut by 5 bases, the J end by 4 bases, with 11 bases between. CDR3 nucleotide sequence: TGTGCCAGCAGTACTTGGGGGGGCTATGGCTACACCTTC. This translates into CASSTWGGYGYTF.